This passage covers 32 T cell receptor beta chains from one sample sequenced in a study of OX40 agonist ivuxolimab in advanced cancers. Libraries were constructed by the immunoSEQ multiplex PCR assay. TCRdb provides this immuneACCESS table in a form limited to in-frame rearrangements. Some clones are lacking; in checked studies, under half of them reflect an unresolved V gene, and why the rest are absent is not known. The sample includes 57,000 or so clones, with 93% observed a single time. In total, the top ten clones hold around a sixth of the sample. The material was CD4+ or CD8+ T cells sorted from blood, obtained in a trial of the OX40 agonist ivuxolimab. All receptors come from an adult with an advanced solid tumor such as melanoma, head and neck, liver or kidney cancer.

This clone was seen just once. The rearrangement joins TRBV11-2 to TRBJ2-7; the D gene is possibly TRBD1 (6 bases). Trimming shortened V by 1 base and J by 7 bases, and 14 bases separated the two germline ends. Germline loops: CDR1 SGHAT, CDR2 FQNNGV. This CDR3 has 14 amino acids. CDR3 residues: CASSLANQRGEQYF. The DNA for the CDR3 is TGTGCCAGCAGCTTAGCAAATCAGAGGGGGGAGCAGTACTTC.

This chain joins TRBV13 and TRBJ2-2; D remains unclear. CDR1 and CDR2 (germline): PRHDT, FYEKMQ (reference sequence). V was clipped by 10 bases and J by 5 bases, with 8 bases between them. The length of the CDR3 is 11 residues. CDR3 protein: CATWVTGELFF. CDR3 sequence (DNA): TGTGCCACATGGGTAACCGGGGAGCTGTTTTTT.

This clone was recorded only once. The chain recombines TRBV7-2 with TRBJ2-3; possibly TRBD1 for D (6 bases). CDR3 length: 16 residues. Per the germline V gene, CDR1 is SGHTA and CDR2 is FQGNSA. V was trimmed by 4 bases and J by 1 base, leaving 15 bases between them. The CDR3 is CASSSEDRGRTDTQYF. Written as DNA, the CDR3 is TGTGCCAGCAGCTCCGAGGACAGAGGGCGCACAGATACGCAGTATTTT.

This sequence joins TRBV27 and TRBJ2-1; perhaps D is TRBD1 or TRBD2 (5 bases each). The CDR3 is made up of 15 amino acids. Germline CDR1 reads MNHEY; CDR2 reads SMNVEV (reference sequence). The germline V and J ends were trimmed by 4 bases and 7 bases, with 17 bases remaining between them. CDR3 sequence: CASSWGTGWGNEQFF. Written as DNA, the CDR3 is TGTGCCAGCAGTTGGGGGACGGGGTGGGGGAATGAGCAGTTCTTC.

This clone was found once. The gene calls are TRBV9 and TRBJ2-1; D is possibly TRBD1 (5 bases). There are 14 residues in the CDR3. Between the trimmed V and J ends, which lost 0 bases and 10 bases, there was a span of 14 bases. Germline CDR1 SGDLS, CDR2 YYNGEE. CDR3 region: CASSVGGREREQFF. In DNA form, the CDR3 reads TGTGCCAGCAGCGTAGGGGGCAGGGAACGGGAGCAGTTCTTC.

The chain uses TRBV10-3 and TRBJ1-1, with TRBD1 matching over 7 bases. V was pared by 6 bases and J by 3 bases, with 4 bases of the junction left unmatched. The V gene's germline CDR1 is ENHRY and CDR2 SYGVKD. The CDR3 loop spans 13 amino acids. The CDR3 coding sequence is TGTGCCATCAGACAGGGGTGGTACACTGAAGCTTTCTTT. It yields the protein CAIRQGWYTEAFF.

The rearrangement joins TRBV7-9 to TRBJ2-1, with 16 bases that match TRBD2. V lost 5 bases to trimming and J lost 8 bases; unmatched junction nucleotides: 15. Per the germline V gene, CDR1 is SEHNR and CDR2 is FQNEAQ (reference sequence). This CDR3 has 19 residues. The CDR3 protein is CASSGGLAGGVWEYDEQFF. The CDR3 nucleotides are TGTGCCAGCAGCGGGGGACTAGCGGGAGGGGTCTGGGAGTACGATGAGCAGTTCTTC.

The gene calls are TRBV28 and TRBJ2-3; D is possibly TRBD2 (5 bases). Germline V gene sequence: CDR1 MDHEN, CDR2 SYDVKM. Trimming removed 3 bases from V and 1 base from J, with 11 bases in between. The CDR3 extends over 15 amino acids. The CDR3 protein is CASSFRDYGTDTQYF. For the CDR3, the DNA is TGTGCCAGCAGTTTCCGGGATTACGGCACAGATACGCAGTATTTT.

The J gene is TRBJ2-5, the V gene TRBV28; 9 nucleotides line up with TRBD2. Per the germline V gene, CDR1 is MDHEN and CDR2 is SYDVKM. CDR3 length: 15 amino acids. The V gene end was trimmed by 3 bases and the J gene end by 2 bases; junction bases not matched to a gene: 4. For the CDR3, the DNA is TGTGCCAGCAGTTTTCAGGCGGGAGGGCAAGAGACCCAGTACTTC. As protein: CASSFQAGGQETQYF.

The rearrangement links TRBV19 to TRBJ1-1, with D maybe TRBD1 (6 bases). The CDR3 is 19 amino acids. Per the germline V gene, CDR1 is LNHDA and CDR2 is SQIVND (reference sequence). V lost 4 bases to trimming and J lost 0 bases, with 24 bases between them. CDR3 bases: TGTGCCAGTAGTAAATACGAGACACCCCGGGGGCCATTGAACACTGAAGCTTTCTTT. It specifies CASSKYETPRGPLNTEAFF.

The chain uses TRBV27 and TRBJ1-4; D perhaps matches TRBD1 (6 bases). V was pared by 3 bases and J by 7 bases, with 9 bases between. Germline CDR1 reads MNHEY; CDR2 reads SMNVEV (reference sequence). This CDR3 contains 13 residues. Here the CDR3 reads CASSLGAGEKLFF. The CDR3 nucleotides read TGTGCCAGCAGTTTGGGGGCAGGTGAAAAACTGTTTTTT.

CDR3 nucleotides: TGTGCCAGCGTCGAGACCCAGTACTTC. Its translation is CASVETQYF. This chain joins TRBV27 and TRBJ2-5; D is unclear. Germline CDR1 is MNHEY and CDR2 is SMNVEV (reference sequence). The CDR3 loop spans 9 amino acids. V lost 8 bases, J lost 5 bases, and 3 bases lay in between.

This chain connects TRBV15 to TRBJ1-4; TRBD1 is a possible D gene (6 bases). The CDR3 length is 16 residues. Germline CDR1 reads LNHNV; CDR2 reads YYDKDF (reference sequence). V was pared by 4 bases and J by 10 bases, with 22 bases between. The DNA for the CDR3 is TGTGCCACCAGCAAAAGCAGACAGGACCAGGGTGGAAAACTGTTTTTT. Its translation is CATSKSRQDQGGKLFF.

This chain links TRBV28 with TRBJ1-1; perhaps TRBD1 as D (6 bases). The length of the CDR3 is 13 residues. CDR1 is MDHEN, CDR2 SYDVKM, per germline. Trimming stripped 4 bases from V and 3 bases from J, with 9 bases between. CDR3 bases: TGTGCCAGCAGTTCAAACAGGGACACTGAAGCTTTCTTT. It is translated as CASSSNRDTEAFF. Drawing the rest from reference TRBV28 and TRBJ1-1, the complete variable domain is DVKVTQSSRYLVKRTGEKVFLECVQDMDHENMFWYRQDPGLGLRLIYFSYDVKMKEKGDIPEGYSVSREKKERFSLILESASTNQTSMYLCASSSNRDTEAFFGQGTRLTVV.

This clone was recorded only once. This sequence joins TRBV7-9 and TRBJ2-1, with TRBD2 identical over 9 bases. The J segment lost 6 bases and the V segment lost 4 bases, leaving 10 bases of the junction unmatched. From germline, CDR1 is SEHNR and CDR2 FQNEAQ (reference sequence). The length of the CDR3 is 16 residues. DNA of the CDR3: TGTGCCAGCAGCTCGCCCGGGACTAGCTTAATCAATGAGCAGTTCTTC. It encodes CASSSPGTSLINEQFF.

The chain joins TRBV7-9 to TRBJ2-3; D possibly corresponds to TRBD2 (5 bases). Germline V CDR1 and CDR2: SEHNR, FQNEAQ (reference sequence). The V and J ends lost 3 bases and 2 bases respectively, with 15 bases between them. The CDR3 spans 16 residues. The DNA for the CDR3 is TGTGCCAGCAGCTTCGAGGAGGAGGTCTTCACAGATACGCAGTATTTT. Amino acids: CASSFEEEVFTDTQYF.

The chain links TRBV7-4 to TRBJ1-4; TRBD1 might be the D (5 bases). The CDR3 sequence is 16 residues long. V lost 1 base to trimming and J lost 6 bases, with 15 bases between them. Germline V lookup: CDR1 SGHVT, CDR2 SQSDAQ. The CDR3 is CASSLVEGNQDEKLFF. The CDR3 DNA reads as TGTGCCAGCAGCTTAGTCGAGGGGAACCAGGATGAAAAACTGTTTTTT.

The chain recombines TRBV9 with TRBJ2-7; weak D call: TRBD2 (5 bases). This CDR3 is 15 amino acids long. V lost 0 bases and J lost 2, with 12 bases in between. In germline, CDR1 is SGDLS, CDR2 YYNGEE. CDR3 in amino acids: CASSVGVTNAYEQYF. The CDR3 DNA follows: TGTGCCAGCAGCGTAGGAGTGACTAATGCCTACGAGCAGTACTTC.

The chain carries TRBV9 and TRBJ1-4; D gene ambiguous. The CDR3 consists of 14 residues. The V end lost 4 bases, the J end lost 6 bases, and 13 bases lay between the germline ends. Germline V gene lookup returns CDR1 SGDLS and CDR2 YYNGEE. CDR3 DNA: TGTGCCAGCAGCCACGGGGAAGATCATGAAAAACTGTTTTTT. This gives the protein CASSHGEDHEKLFF.

In its sample, this clone was seen once. The chain is built from TRBV7-3 and TRBJ2-1, with 8 bases matching TRBD2. Germline V gene data show CDR1 as SGHTA and CDR2 as FQGTGA. Unmatched junction bases numbered 10, after V lost 5 bases and J lost 7 bases. This CDR3 comprises 15 residues. CDR3: CASSGALAGPNEQFF. DNA for the CDR3: TGTGCCAGCAGCGGAGCCTTAGCGGGACCAAATGAGCAGTTCTTC.

This chain links TRBV9 with TRBJ2-4; perhaps TRBD2 as D (6 bases). CDR3 length: 16 residues. Germline CDR1 SGDLS, CDR2 YYNGEE. Between the trimmed V and J ends, which lost 4 bases and 0 bases, there was a span of 14 bases. The DNA for the CDR3 is TGTGCCAGCAGCAATAGCGGATCCTTAGCCAAAAACATTCAGTACTTC. Residues: CASSNSGSLAKNIQYF. Filled out from reference TRBV9 and TRBJ2-4, the complete variable domain reads DSGVTQTPKHLITATGQRVTLRCSPRSGDLSVYWYQQSLDQGLQFLIQYYNGEERAKGNILERFSAQQFPDLHSELNLSSLELGDSALYFCASSNSGSLAKNIQYFGAGTRLSVL.

V usage is TRBV19 and J usage is TRBJ1-2; a possible D gene is TRBD1 (5 bases). V was shortened by 5 bases and J by 4 bases, with 11 bases between the two germline ends. CDR1 and CDR2 (germline): LNHDA, SQIVND (reference sequence). CDR3 length: 13 residues. The CDR3 DNA reads as TGTGCCAGTAGTGCCGACAGAAGCTATGGCTACACCTTC. As protein: CASSADRSYGYTF. The full variable domain, in which reference TRBV19 and TRBJ1-2 provide the parts outside the CDR3, is DGGITQSPKYLFRKEGQNVTLSCEQNLNHDAMYWYRQDPGQGLRLIYYSQIVNDFQKGDIAEGYSVSREKKESFPLTVTSAQKNPTAFYLCASSADRSYGYTFGSGTRLTVV.

This clone has a handful of counts. This sequence joins TRBV21-1 and TRBJ2-7; the listed D gene, TRBD2, was not tested against the DNA. TRBV21-1 represents a pseudogene. The length of the CDR3 is 15 residues. CDR3 region: CASTGLAGVSYEQYF. The CDR3 DNA reads as TGTGCCAGCACCGGACTAGCGGGGGTCTCCTACGAGCAGTACTTC.

The V gene is TRBV27, the J gene TRBJ2-1; 14 positions agree with TRBD2. Per the germline V gene, CDR1 is MNHEY and CDR2 is SMNVEV (reference sequence). Losses at the gene ends were 4 bases for V and 5 bases for J; bases not matched to a gene: 4. CDR3 length: 16 residues. Written as DNA, the CDR3 is TGTGCCAGCAGTTCAGGGACTAGCGGGGGTCACAATGAGCAGTTCTTC. This codes for CASSSGTSGGHNEQFF.

The rearrangement joins TRBV2 to TRBJ2-7; D possibly corresponds to TRBD1 (7 bases). V was pared by 8 bases and J by 4 bases, with 15 bases between. In germline, CDR1 is SNHLY, CDR2 FYNNEI. The CDR3 spans 13 residues. DNA for the CDR3: TGTGCCAGCCAGGGGGGAGGAGTATACGAGCAGTACTTC. Residues: CASQGGGVYEQYF.

The chain is built from TRBV28 and TRBJ2-1, with 9 positions matching TRBD1. CDR1 is MDHEN, CDR2 SYDVKM, per germline. The ends lost 3 bases at V and 7 bases at J; junction bases unmatched: 10. The CDR3 is 16 amino acids. CDR3: CASSFEGQGRGNEQFF. As DNA, the CDR3 is TGTGCCAGCAGTTTTGAGGGACAGGGTAGGGGGAATGAGCAGTTCTTC.

The gene calls are TRBV12-5 and TRBJ2-7, with D possibly being TRBD1 or TRBD2 (5 bases each). The CDR3 has 16 amino acids. Looked up from germline, CDR1 is LGHNT and CDR2 is FRNRAP. Between the trimmed V and J ends, which lost 5 bases and 6 bases, there was a span of 23 bases. The CDR3 is CASGTPSRGVQGEQYF. The CDR3, as DNA: TGTGCTAGTGGTACCCCCTCCAGAGGGGTTCAGGGCGAGCAGTACTTC.

The rearrangement joins TRBV11-2 to TRBJ1-2, with a tentative D call TRBD1 (6 bases). This CDR3 is built from 12 residues. V was clipped by 5 bases and J by 8 bases, with 12 bases between them. Germline CDR1 is SGHAT and CDR2 is FQNNGV. In nucleotides, the CDR3 is TGTGCCAGCAGCCCATCAGGGGACGGCTACACCTTC. Translating gives CASSPSGDGYTF.

The genes are TRBV5-6 and TRBJ2-4, with D maybe TRBD2 (5 bases). The length of the CDR3 is 14 residues. Germline CDR1 and CDR2: SGHDT and YYEEEE. Trimming shortened V by 2 bases and J by 0 bases, and 6 bases separated the two germline ends. CDR3: CASSFRGAKNIQYF. The CDR3 DNA reads as TGTGCCAGCAGCTTCCGGGGAGCCAAAAACATTCAGTACTTC. The entire variable domain, with the rest obtained from reference TRBV5-6 and TRBJ2-4, is as follows: DAGVTQSPTHLIKTRGQQVTLRCSPKSGHDTVSWYQQALGQGPQFIFQYYEEEERQRGNFPDRFSGHQFPNYSSELNVNALLLGDSALYLCASSFRGAKNIQYFGAGTRLSVL.

The genes are TRBV6-5 and TRBJ2-3; 8 bases line up with TRBD1. The J segment lost 6 bases and the V segment lost 10 bases, leaving 9 bases of the junction unmatched. The CDR3 is 13 residues long. Germline V lookup: CDR1 MNHEY, CDR2 SVGAGI. The CDR3 DNA sequence: TGTGCCATTGGGGCAGGGGGCCCGGATACGCAGTATTTT. Translation gives CAIGAGGPDTQYF.

The rearrangement links TRBV5-6 to TRBJ2-2; possible D gene TRBD2, 5 bases. This CDR3 is built from 14 residues. Germline CDR1 SGHDT, CDR2 YYEEEE. Trimming pared 3 bases from V and 5 bases from J, leaving 11 bases between. The CDR3 reads CASSSLTRTGELFF. In nucleotides, the CDR3 is TGTGCCAGCAGCTCTTTAACTAGGACCGGGGAGCTGTTTTTT.

The chain combines TRBV6-6 with TRBJ2-2; weak D call: TRBD1 (5 bases). Germline CDR1 MNHNY, CDR2 SVGAGI (reference sequence). Trimming removed 5 bases from V and 2 bases from J, with 9 bases in between. This CDR3 contains 14 residues. This CDR3 is CASSTQGNTGELFF. The CDR3 region has the DNA TGTGCCAGCAGTACCCAGGGAAACACCGGGGAGCTGTTTTTT.